Listed below are T cell receptor beta chains from one sample, sequenced in a study of metastatic and nonmetastatic thyroid tumors. TCRdb re-called the PCR reads through MiXCR. The table includes under 30,000 clones, 20% to 25% detected once. The sample comprised blood. Receptor source: a male donor with papillary thyroid cancer or a benign thyroid nodule (not recorded which). Some clones in this sample may be carry-over from other donors' samples. Each CDR3 is given with its conserved first and last residue. The order of the fields is V gene, J gene, D gene, clone size, CDR3 protein, CDR3 DNA. D genes are given only for firm matches. Size values are once, few and many counts, or a class for expanded clones, and some rows have none.

V: TRBV12-3/TRBV12-4
J: TRBJ2-1
D: NA
size: many
CDR3: CASSSVGGVLDEQFF
DNA: TGTGCCAGCAGTTCTGTTGGCGGGGTGCTGGATGAGCAGTTCTTC

V: TRBV15
J: TRBJ1-2
D: NA
size: many
CDR3: CATSSGGPGVLLNYTF
DNA: TGTGCCACCAGCAGCGGGGGGCCGGGGGTTCTTCTCAACTACACCTTC

V: TRBV5-1
J: TRBJ2-7
D: NA
size: once
CDR3: CASSLGAETYEQYF
DNA: TGCGCCAGCAGCTTGGGTGCAGAGACGTACGAGCAGTACTTC

V: TRBV20-1
J: TRBJ1-1
D: TRBD1
size: many
CDR3: CSAPTGDTEAFF
DNA: TGCAGTGCCCCGACAGGGGACACTGAAGCTTTCTTT

V: TRBV20-1
J: TRBJ2-2
D: NA
size: many
CDR3: CSARTSLTTGELFF
DNA: TGCAGTGCTAGAACTTCGCTTACCACCGGGGAGCTGTTTTTT

V: TRBV11-3
J: TRBJ1-5
D: NA
size: many
CDR3: CASSPGGNQPQHF
DNA: TGTGCCAGCAGCCCGGGTGGCAATCAGCCCCAGCATTTT

V: TRBV15
J: TRBJ2-7
D: NA
size: many
CDR3: CATSSPASYEQYF
DNA: TGTGCCACCAGCAGTCCAGCTTCCTACGAGCAGTACTTC

V: TRBV24-1
J: TRBJ2-1
D: TRBD2
size: NA
CDR3: CATSFSGGINEQFF
DNA: TGTGCCACCAGCTTCTCGGGGGGGATCAATGAGCAGTTCTTC

V: TRBV10-3
J: TRBJ2-5
D: NA
size: many
CDR3: CAIRGTSSVQETQYF
DNA: TGTGCCATCAGGGGGACTTCATCTGTCCAAGAGACCCAGTACTTC

V: TRBV19
J: TRBJ2-2
D: NA
size: many
CDR3: CASSMVGTELSGTGELFF
DNA: TGTGCCAGTAGTATGGTCGGGACTGAGCTTAGTGGCACCGGGGAGCTGTTTTTT

V: TRBV6-1
J: TRBJ2-5
D: TRBD1
size: many
CDR3: CASTTNRGETQYF
DNA: TGTGCCAGCACAACCAACAGGGGAGAGACCCAGTACTTC

V: TRBV5-1
J: TRBJ1-2
D: NA
size: many
CDR3: CASSYLQGNYGYTF
DNA: TGCGCCAGCAGCTACCTACAAGGAAACTATGGCTACACCTTC

V: TRBV27
J: TRBJ2-7
D: NA
size: many
CDR3: CASSSRGPEQYF
DNA: TGTGCCAGCAGTTCCCGGGGTCCCGAGCAGTACTTC

V: TRBV20-1
J: TRBJ1-6
D: NA
size: many
CDR3: CSASPSGTFNLHF
DNA: TGCAGTGCTAGTCCTTCCGGGACCTTCAACCTCCACTTT

V: TRBV9
J: TRBJ2-1
D: TRBD2
size: NA
CDR3: CASSVGGGGAAYNEQFF
DNA: TGTGCCAGCAGCGTAGGGGGGGGTGGCGCTGCCTACAATGAGCAGTTCTTC

V: TRBV4-3
J: TRBJ1-5
D: NA
size: many
CDR3: CASSQALTKSDQPQHF
DNA: TGCGCCAGCAGCCAAGCTCTGACAAAGAGCGATCAGCCCCAGCATTTT

V: TRBV9
J: TRBJ1-3
D: NA
size: many
CDR3: CASSVDLGGNTIYF
DNA: TGTGCCAGCAGCGTAGATCTAGGAGGAAACACCATATATTTT

V: TRBV25-1
J: TRBJ1-6
D: NA
size: NA
CDR3: CASSDKERRFSPLHF
DNA: TGTGCCAGCAGTGATAAGGAAAGAAGGTTTTCACCCCTCCACTTT

V: TRBV6-2/TRBV6-3
J: TRBJ1-4
D: NA
size: NA
CDR3: CASRALDIFNEKLFF
DNA: TGTGCCAGCAGGGCTCTAGACATCTTTAATGAAAAACTGTTTTTT

V: TRBV20-1
J: TRBJ1-5
D: NA
size: many
CDR3: CSASLTGYSNQPQHF
DNA: TGCAGTGCTAGTCTTACAGGGTATAGCAATCAGCCCCAGCATTTT

V: TRBV5-1
J: TRBJ2-5
D: NA
size: many
CDR3: CASSLRDGETQYF
DNA: TGCGCCAGCAGCCTGCGGGACGGAGAGACCCAGTACTTC

V: TRBV20-1
J: TRBJ1-3
D: NA
size: many
CDR3: CSARSGSGNTIYF
DNA: TGCAGTGCTAGATCGGGGTCTGGAAACACCATATATTTT

V: TRBV9
J: TRBJ2-7
D: TRBD1
size: many
CDR3: CASSERDRTYEQYF
DNA: TGTGCCAGCAGCGAGAGGGACAGAACCTACGAGCAGTACTTC

V: TRBV4-1
J: TRBJ1-2
D: NA
size: many
CDR3: CASSPTLDPLTKITYTF
DNA: TGCGCCAGCAGCCCAACGCTCGATCCCCTGACCAAAATTACTTACACCTTC

V: TRBV20-1
J: TRBJ1-2
D: TRBD1
size: many
CDR3: CSARGKRQGLNGYTF
DNA: TGCAGTGCTCGAGGAAAGAGACAGGGGCTGAATGGCTACACCTTC

V: TRBV5-6
J: TRBJ1-2
D: TRBD1
size: many
CDR3: CASSDRTGLNYGYTF
DNA: TGTGCCAGCAGCGACCGGACAGGGCTGAACTATGGCTACACCTTC

V: TRBV7-8
J: TRBJ1-1
D: NA
size: NA
CDR3: CASQLSDRGLEAFF
DNA: TGTGCCAGCCAGCTCTCGGACAGAGGACTTGAAGCTTTCTTT

V: TRBV5-1
J: TRBJ1-1
D: TRBD1
size: medium-sized
CDR3: CASSLEGQRMNTEAFF
DNA: TGCGCCAGCAGCTTGGAGGGACAGAGAATGAACACTGAAGCTTTCTTT

V: TRBV20-1
J: TRBJ1-2
D: NA
size: NA
CDR3: CSAREQGVAIYAYSF
DNA: TGCAGTGCTAGAGAACAAGGGGTGGCTATTTATGCCTACAGCTTC

V: TRBV25-1
J: TRBJ2-2
D: NA
size: many
CDR3: CASSEIGGETTGELFF
DNA: TGTGCCAGCAGTGAAATCGGGGGTGAGACCACCGGGGAGCTGTTTTTT

V: TRBV6-1
J: TRBJ1-5
D: NA
size: many
CDR3: CASSEAPENSNQPQHF
DNA: TGTGCCAGCAGTGAAGCCCCCGAGAATAGCAATCAGCCCCAGCATTTT

V: TRBV24-1
J: TRBJ2-6
D: TRBD1
size: many
CDR3: CATSDHTGDGANVLTF
DNA: TGTGCCACCAGTGATCATACAGGGGACGGGGCCAACGTCCTGACTTTC

V: TRBV28
J: TRBJ1-1
D: TRBD1
size: many
CDR3: CASPLWDRLTMNTEAFF
DNA: TGTGCCAGCCCACTCTGGGACAGACTAACAATGAACACTGAAGCTTTCTTT

V: TRBV7-9
J: TRBJ2-5
D: NA
size: many
CDR3: CASSSPRGGRFF
DNA: TGTGCCAGCAGCTCACCCAGGGGCGGCCGTTTCTTC

V: TRBV3-1
J: TRBJ2-7
D: NA
size: NA
CDR3: CASSPSGGGSYEQYF
DNA: TGTGCCAGCAGCCCCTCCGGGGGAGGTTCCTACGAGCAGTACTTC

V: TRBV30
J: TRBJ2-7
D: TRBD1
size: many
CDR3: CAWSRGQGTYEQYF
DNA: TGTGCCTGGAGCAGAGGACAGGGGACCTACGAGCAGTACTTC

V: TRBV20-1
J: TRBJ2-7
D: NA
size: many
CDR3: CSARDSTEQYF
DNA: TGCAGTGCTAGAGATTCCACCGAGCAGTACTTC

V: TRBV19
J: TRBJ2-1
D: TRBD1
size: many
CDR3: CASILEGGQGVYNEQFF
DNA: TGTGCCAGTATTCTCGAAGGGGGACAGGGGGTTTACAATGAGCAGTTCTTC

V: TRBV6-1
J: TRBJ2-7
D: NA
size: few
CDR3: CATTFVVGFTYEQYF
DNA: TGTGCCACCACTTTTGTGGTGGGTTTTACTTACGAGCAGTACTTC

V: TRBV11-3
J: TRBJ2-3
D: NA
size: many
CDR3: CASSFDLITDTQYF
DNA: TGTGCCAGCAGCTTCGACCTGATCACAGATACGCAGTATTTT

V: TRBV6-4
J: TRBJ1-1
D: NA
size: many
CDR3: CASSKAFF
DNA: TGTGCCAGCAGTAAAGCTTTCTTT

V: TRBV5-1
J: TRBJ2-3
D: TRBD2
size: many
CDR3: CASSLGGGSTDTQYF
DNA: TGCGCCAGCAGCTTGGGCGGGGGAAGCACAGATACGCAGTATTTT

V: TRBV5-6
J: TRBJ1-2
D: NA
size: NA
CDR3: CASSIAGTLLRYGYTF
DNA: TGTGCCAGCAGCATCGCCGGGACTCTACTCCGCTATGGCTACACCTTC

V: TRBV6-2/TRBV6-3
J: TRBJ2-7
D: TRBD1
size: NA
CDR3: CASSHRDSPYEQYF
DNA: TGTGCCAGCAGTCACCGGGACAGCCCCTACGAGCAGTACTTC

V: TRBV5-1
J: TRBJ2-2
D: TRBD1
size: medium-sized
CDR3: CASSRQGPANTGELFF
DNA: TGCGCCAGCAGCAGACAGGGGCCAGCGAACACCGGGGAGCTGTTTTTT

V: TRBV3-1
J: TRBJ2-5
D: TRBD1
size: many
CDR3: CASSQGQGVNFQETQYF
DNA: TGTGCCAGCAGCCAAGGACAGGGGGTAAATTTCCAAGAGACCCAGTACTTC

V: TRBV6-2/TRBV6-3
J: TRBJ1-1
D: NA
size: NA
CDR3: CASRFLGETEAFF
DNA: TGTGCGAGCAGATTCTTGGGGGAAACTGAAGCTTTCTTT

V: TRBV19
J: TRBJ2-3
D: NA
size: NA
CDR3: CASSMIGADTDTQYF
DNA: TGTGCCAGTAGTATGATCGGGGCTGACACAGATACGCAGTATTTT

V: TRBV5-5
J: TRBJ2-1
D: NA
size: many
CDR3: CASSSQPSGDEQFF
DNA: TGTGCCAGCAGCTCCCAGCCCTCGGGGGATGAGCAGTTCTTC

V: TRBV28
J: TRBJ2-6
D: NA
size: many
CDR3: CASRPVTDSGANVLTF
DNA: TGTGCCAGCAGACCGGTAACCGACTCTGGGGCCAACGTCCTGACTTTC

V: TRBV9
J: TRBJ2-1
D: NA
size: many
CDR3: CASSVGTGSSYNEQFF
DNA: TGTGCCAGCAGCGTAGGTACAGGGTCCTCCTACAATGAGCAGTTCTTC

V: TRBV5-3
J: TRBJ2-7
D: NA
size: NA
CDR3: CARSLGGGGTYEQYF
DNA: TGTGCCAGGAGCTTAGGGGGAGGAGGAACCTACGAGCAGTACTTC

V: TRBV14
J: TRBJ1-2
D: NA
size: many
CDR3: CASSPLENYGYTF
DNA: TGTGCCAGCAGTCCGCTGGAAAACTATGGCTACACCTTC